One sample yielded the 11 T cell receptor beta chains listed below, sequenced in a study of T-cell memory formation after mild COVID-19. TCRdb reprocessed the 5' RACE reads with MiXCR, giving one entry per CDR3 protein. The table shows under 40,000 distinct CDR3 sequences, with about 6.1% occurring only once. Sequencing input: PBMCs or a T cell subset sorted from them (not recorded which). The receptors come from an adult who had mild COVID-19 (a few samples of this study predate the infection). Cell type and time point are not known.

This clonotype was observed a handful of times. The genes are TRBV25-1 and TRBJ1-4; no definite D call. Germline CDR1 and CDR2: MGHDK and SYGVNS. V lost 6 bases to trimming and J lost 7 bases, with 9 bases between them. CDR3 length: 12 residues. The CDR3 here is CASRWESEKLFF. The CDR3 bases are TGTGCCAGCAGGTGGGAGAGTGAAAAACTGTTTTTT. Full variable domain (missing parts from reference TRBV25-1 and TRBJ1-4): EADIYQTPRYLVIGTGKKITLECSQTMGHDKMYWYQQDPGMELHLIHYSYGVNSTEKGDLSSESTVSRIRTEHFPLTLESARPSHTSQYLCASRWESEKLFFGSGTQLSVL.

This clonotype came up many times. The rearrangement joins TRBV29-1 to TRBJ2-3; D may correspond to TRBD1 or TRBD2 (5 bases each). From germline, CDR1 is SQVTM and CDR2 ANQGSEA. This CDR3 is 16 amino acids long. V lost 3 bases and J lost 6, with 22 bases in between. CDR3: CSVDPWGGRGTDTQYF. In DNA, the CDR3 is TGCAGCGTTGACCCCTGGGGTGGGAGAGGGACGGATACGCAGTATTTT.

The V call is TRBV7-2, the J call TRBJ2-5, with D perhaps TRBD1 or TRBD2 (6 bases each). Per germline, CDR1 SGHTA and CDR2 FQGNSA. Between the trimmed V and J ends, which lost 1 base and 4 bases, there was a span of 13 bases. CDR3 length: 15 amino acids. CDR3 nucleotide sequence: TGTGCCAGCAGCTTAGGGGGGGCGAGGGCAGAGACCCAGTACTTC. Translating gives CASSLGGARAETQYF.

This clonotype was counted ten times or more. The V call is TRBV6-8, the J call TRBJ2-7; TRBD1 might be the D (6 bases). Trimming left V 9 bases short and J 3 bases short, with 27 bases between. Germline V lookup: CDR1 MNHGY, CDR2 SAAAGT. This CDR3 has 17 residues. CDR3 nucleotide sequence: TGTGCCAGGGGTCAGCGACGAATCGACAGGTCATACTACGAGCAGTACTTC. Protein product: CARGQRRIDRSYYEQYF.

The chain links TRBV12-3 or TRBV12-4 to TRBJ2-1; TRBD2 agrees at 10 bases. Trimming took 6 bases from V and 0 from J; bases not matched to a gene: 2. CDR3 size: 15 residues. CDR3 nucleotides: TGTGCCAGCAGACTAGCGGGGAGCTCCTACAATGAGCAGTTCTTC. It is translated as CASRLAGSSYNEQFF.

This clonotype was recorded many times. This chain connects TRBV7-6 to TRBJ2-1; a possible D gene is TRBD1 (6 bases). The ends were cut back, 5 bases at V and 0 bases at J, with 11 bases in the middle. CDR1 and CDR2 (germline): SGHVS, FNYEAQ. This CDR3 contains 15 residues. CDR3 in amino acids: CASSIDRSSYNEQFF. The CDR3 nucleotides are TGTGCCAGCAGCATTGACAGGAGCTCCTACAATGAGCAGTTCTTC.

This clonotype was observed many times. The chain carries TRBV7-9 and TRBJ2-3; D may be TRBD2 (5 bases). The CDR3 is 15 amino acids. The germline V gene encodes CDR1 SEHNR and CDR2 FQNEAQ (reference sequence). The ends were cut back, 4 bases at V and 4 bases at J, with 15 bases in the middle. The CDR3 DNA reads as TGTGCCAGCAGCTACGACTCGGGGTTCTCAGATACGCAGTATTTT. Protein product: CASSYDSGFSDTQYF.

This clonotype was observed many times. The V gene is TRBV10-3, the J gene TRBJ2-7, with a tentative D call TRBD1 (5 bases). CDR1 and CDR2 from the germline V gene are ENHRY and SYGVKD. Trimming pared 11 bases from V and 2 bases from J, leaving 16 bases between. This CDR3 region has 13 residues. CDR3 protein: CAVLSTAAYEQYF. CDR3 DNA: TGTGCCGTTCTTTCGACAGCTGCCTACGAGCAGTACTTC.

This clonotype was counted many times. The chain couples TRBV5-1 to TRBJ1-2; 9 nucleotides match TRBD1. The CDR3 contains 17 residues. The V segment lost 5 bases and the J segment 0 bases; nucleotides outside the gene matches: 11. Germline V gives CDR1 SGHRS, CDR2 YFSETQ. CDR3 sequence reads: CASSWTGATTTNYGYTF. The CDR3 bases are TGCGCCAGCAGTTGGACAGGGGCCACTACAACTAACTATGGCTACACCTTC.

This clonotype was counted at least ten times. This chain connects TRBV29-1 to TRBJ2-7, with 8 bases aligning to TRBD1. The CDR3 covers 13 residues. Germline CDR1 reads SQVTM; CDR2 reads ANQGSEA. Unmatched junction bases numbered 9, after V lost 7 bases and J lost 4 bases. DNA for the CDR3: TGCAGCGCCTGGAGGACAGGGTATTACGAGCAGTACTTC. This codes for CSAWRTGYYEQYF.

This chain joins TRBV24-1 and TRBJ2-7; D remains unclear. The CDR3 is made up of 11 amino acids. V was clipped by 2 bases and J by 2 bases, with 0 bases between them. CDR1 and CDR2 (germline): KGHDR, SFDVKD. This CDR3 is CATSDSYEQYF. The CDR3 DNA reads TGTGCCACCAGTGATTCCTACGAGCAGTACTTC.